The 20 T cell receptor beta chains presented below share a single source sample, sequenced in a study of post-analysis software for immune sequencing data. General study results and limits: The five TRBV segments detected at higher frequency in patients than in controls included TRBV5-6, TRBV5-1 and TRBV20-1.

Unique molecular identifiers tagged the TCR beta cDNA libraries. TCRdb re-called the PCR reads with MiXCR, one entry per CDR3 protein. The sample lists 700,000 to 800,000 distinct CDR3 sequences; roughly 30% were seen once. For these TCRs, the target antigens are not known. The sequencing sample was made of blood. These TCRs come from a girl aged 10 to 17 with multiple sclerosis.

This clonotype was seen more than once but under ten times. The chain combines TRBV5-5 with TRBJ1-5; 9 nucleotides align to TRBD1. The V and J ends lost 4 bases and 0 bases, in that order; junction bases with no gene match: 8. This CDR3 has 17 residues. Germline V gene sequence: CDR1 SGHKS, CDR2 YYEKEE (reference sequence). Here the CDR3 reads CASSIPQGASSNQPQHF. Written as DNA, the CDR3 is TGTGCCAGCAGCATCCCACAGGGGGCTAGTAGCAATCAGCCCCAGCATTTT.

The rearrangement uses TRBV20-1 and TRBJ2-7, with D tentatively TRBD1 (5 bases). V lost 3 bases and J 6 bases, leaving 15 bases between the germline ends. This CDR3 contains 13 residues. Germline-derived CDR1 and CDR2 are DFQATT and SNEGSKA (reference sequence). The CDR3 sequence: CSASPTENCEQYF. In DNA form, the CDR3 reads TGCAGTGCTAGCCCGACAGAAAACTGCGAGCAGTACTTC.

V is TRBV4-2 and J is TRBJ2-3; 9 nucleotides match TRBD1. The length of the CDR3 is 22 residues. After removal of 4 bases from V and 2 bases from J, the junction contained 25 bases not matched to a gene. CDR1 is LGHNA, CDR2 YNFKEQ, per germline. The CDR3 sequence is CASSPRGQGSGRGRTPTDTQYF. The CDR3 DNA reads as TGTGCCAGCAGCCCCCGGGGACAGGGCAGCGGTCGCGGGAGAACCCCCACAGATACGCAGTATTTT.

This chain joins TRBV7-9 and TRBJ2-5; 8 bases map to TRBD1. The CDR3 sequence is 16 residues long. The germline V gene encodes CDR1 SEHNR and CDR2 FQNEAQ (reference sequence). V trimming: 5 bases; J trimming: 1 base; junction bases outside the gene matches: 9. The CDR3 protein is CASSPFRDRFQETQYF. The CDR3 DNA follows: TGTGCCAGCAGCCCATTCCGGGACAGGTTCCAAGAGACCCAGTACTTC.

V is TRBV6-5 and J is TRBJ2-7; D is perhaps TRBD2 (6 bases). CDR3 size: 12 residues. Germline CDR1 is MNHEY and CDR2 is SVGAGI. V shed 7 bases and J shed 3 bases, with 10 bases lying between them. The CDR3 DNA reads as TGTGCCAGCACCGGGGGACTCTACGAGCAGTACTTC. As protein: CASTGGLYEQYF.

There are a few counts of this clonotype. The gene calls are TRBV7-2 and TRBJ2-7; D might be TRBD2 (7 bases). Germline loops: CDR1 SGHTA, CDR2 FQGNSA. The CDR3 spans 17 residues. Trimming took off 1 base at V and 0 bases at J, with 16 bases between the two ends. The DNA for the CDR3 is TGTGCCAGCAGCTTAGTGGGGGGGCGGGTAAGCTCCTACGAGCAGTACTTC. Encoded protein: CASSLVGGRVSSYEQYF.

This clonotype was counted only a few times. This rearrangement joins TRBV28 to TRBJ1-4, with a tentative D call TRBD1 (5 bases). V was cut by 9 bases and J by 8 bases, with 16 bases left in between. The germline V gene encodes CDR1 MDHEN and CDR2 SYDVKM. This CDR3 spans 13 amino acids. The CDR3 protein is CARGRGAGEKLFF. CDR3 nucleotides: TGTGCCAGGGGCAGAGGGGCGGGCGAAAAACTGTTTTTT.

This chain joins TRBV6-1 and TRBJ2-3; D is unclear. Germline CDR1 reads MNHNS; CDR2 reads SASEGT. CDR3 size: 13 residues. The V end was cut by 6 bases, the J end by 6 bases, with 13 bases between. CDR3 residues: CASRGSRPDTQYF. The CDR3 DNA follows: TGTGCCAGCAGAGGGTCCAGACCGGATACGCAGTATTTT.

This clonotype was recorded a few times. The chain has TRBV4-3 and TRBJ2-1; D is perhaps TRBD1 (5 bases). The germline gives CDR1 LGHNA, CDR2 YSLEER. With 5 bases removed from V and 4 bases from J, the gap between germline ends came to 15 bases. CDR3 length: 15 residues. In DNA form, the CDR3 reads TGCGCCAGCAGCGCCGGACACCTACCTTACAATGAGCAGTTCTTC. Its translation is CASSAGHLPYNEQFF.

This sequence joins TRBV20-1 and TRBJ1-2, with D unclear. Germline lookup yields CDR1 DFQATT and CDR2 SNEGSKA (reference sequence). The CDR3 has 15 amino acids. V was trimmed by 1 base and J by 7 bases, leaving 19 bases between them. The CDR3 DNA reads TGCAGTGCTAGAGCTATGGAGGCGGGAGGGCCTGGCTACACCTTC. It is translated as CSARAMEAGGPGYTF.

Notes on this clonotype: At one end the junction does not follow the germline gene, possibly because of a read error. This chain connects TRBV5-1 to TRBJ2-2; 13 bases map to TRBD2. The CDR3 covers 15 residues. Germline CDR1 and CDR2: SGHRS and YFSETQ. The CDR3 DNA follows: TGCGCCAGCAGCGCCGGACTAGCGGGGGCCGGGGAGTTGTTTTTT. Protein sequence: CASSAGLAGAGELFF.

The chain joins TRBV21-1 to TRBJ2-7. TRBV21-1 is a pseudogene segment. CDR3 size: 14 residues. Here the CDR3 DNA reads TGTGCCAGCAGCTCCTCTTGGGAAGTTTACGAGCAGTACTTC. Its protein product is CASSSSWEVYEQYF.

The gene calls are TRBV4-3 and TRBJ2-7; 7 bases map to TRBD2. V was pared by 0 bases and J by 3 bases, with 5 bases of the junction left unmatched. Germline CDR1 and CDR2: LGHNA and YSLEER. There are 15 residues in the CDR3. The CDR3 reads CASSQDGPSGYEQYF. CDR3 nucleotide sequence: TGCGCCAGCAGCCAAGATGGGCCTAGCGGCTACGAGCAGTACTTC.

The chain joins TRBV27 to TRBJ1-5; D may be TRBD1 (6 bases). CDR1 is MNHEY and CDR2 is SMNVEV in the germline V gene (reference sequence). CDR3 length: 14 residues. V shed 4 bases and J shed 7 bases, with 14 bases lying between them. The CDR3: CASSSLGQRQPQHF. In nucleotides, the CDR3 is TGTGCCAGCAGTTCCCTGGGACAACGACAGCCCCAGCATTTT.

The chain uses TRBV20-1 and TRBJ2-7, with 8 bases lining up with TRBD1. After removal of 0 bases from V and 4 bases from J, the junction contained 8 bases not matched to a gene. The CDR3 extends over 15 amino acids. CDR1 is DFQATT and CDR2 is SNEGSKA in the germline V gene (reference sequence). The CDR3 DNA sequence: TGCAGTGCTAGAGACCACGGACAGGGTCTGTACGAGCAGTACTTC. Protein sequence: CSARDHGQGLYEQYF.

Note on this clonotype: A read error may account for a junction end that differs from germline. The chain uses TRBV29-1 and TRBJ2-2; TRBD2 might be the D (5 bases). This CDR3 contains 13 residues. CDR1 is SQVTM and CDR2 is ANQGSEA in the germline V gene. CDR3 loop: CSVDHTNTGERFF. CDR3 bases: TGCAGCGTTGACCACACGAACACCGGGGAGCGGTTTTTT.

This rearrangement joins TRBV4-3 to TRBJ2-5; 13 bases are shared with TRBD2. Germline V gene data show CDR1 as LGHNA and CDR2 as YSLEER. This CDR3 is 20 amino acids long. J lost 3 bases, V lost 0 bases, and 13 bases had no gene match. The CDR3 here is CASSQDIPLLAGGHEETQYF. The CDR3 DNA follows: TGCGCCAGCAGCCAAGATATCCCACTACTAGCGGGAGGGCATGAAGAGACCCAGTACTTC.

The J gene is TRBJ1-2, the V gene TRBV20-1; D not resolved. With 5 bases removed from V and 8 bases from J, the gap between germline ends came to 12 bases. The germline V gene has CDR1 DFQATT and CDR2 SNEGSKA (reference sequence). There are 11 residues in the CDR3. This CDR3 reads CSAPLGFGYTF. The CDR3 coding sequence is TGCAGTGCTCCGCTGGGCTTCGGCTACACCTTC.

This clonotype was recorded once. The V and J genes are TRBV29-1 and TRBJ2-5; maybe TRBD1 (6 bases). The CDR3 runs to 13 residues. Germline loops: CDR1 SQVTM, CDR2 ANQGSEA. CDR3 amino acids: CGALSVRGETQYF. CDR3 sequence (DNA): TGCGGCGCGTTATCGGTCAGGGGAGAGACCCAGTACTTC. Based on the CDR3 plus reference TRBV29-1 and TRBJ2-5, the full variable domain is SAVISQKPSRDICQRGTSLTIQCQVDSQVTMMFWYRQQPGQSLTLIATANQGSEATYESGFVIDKFPISRPNLTFSTLTVSNMSPEDSSIYLCGALSVRGETQYFGPGTRLLVL.

This clonotype was seen only a few times. V gene TRBV28 combines with J gene TRBJ2-1, with a tentative D call TRBD1 (6 bases). Trimming shortened V by 8 bases and J by 7 bases, and 15 bases separated the two germline ends. Germline V CDR1 and CDR2: MDHEN, SYDVKM. The CDR3 is made up of 13 amino acids. The CDR3 nucleotides are TGTGCCAGCTTGGACAGTCTGGGGAATGAGCAGTTCTTC. Encoded protein: CASLDSLGNEQFF.